This entry lists 18 T cell receptor beta chains sequenced from one sample in a study of blood T cell repertoires in COVID-19. Some clones are missing from TCRdb's copy, which holds only in-frame ones; the method was immunoSEQ multiplex PCR. This sample has about 89,000 clones; 75% to 85% occur once, and the top ten carry roughly a fifth. The sample comprised peripheral blood. All receptors come from a woman over 75 with acute or convalescent COVID-19.

The chain employs TRBV19 and TRBJ1-1, with 12 bases that match TRBD1. The J segment lost 1 base and the V segment lost 7 bases, leaving 7 bases of the junction unmatched. The germline CDR1 and CDR2 sequences are LNHDA and SQIVND (reference sequence). The CDR3 has 16 amino acids. The CDR3, as DNA: TGTGCCAGTATAAAGGGACAGGGGGCTGAGAACACTGAAGCTTTCTTT. The encoded protein is CASIKGQGAENTEAFF.

This chain links TRBV30 with TRBJ2-1, with 11 bases identical to TRBD2. CDR3 size: 16 residues. Germline loops: CDR1 GTSNPN, CDR2 SVGIG (reference sequence). V dropped 3 bases and J dropped 4; count of bases not matched to a gene: 8. CDR3 sequence: CAWRGSSGGLYNEQFF. CDR3 nucleotides: TGTGCCTGGAGAGGTTCTAGCGGGGGGTTATACAATGAGCAGTTCTTC.

This clone was picked up a small number of times. The chain is built from TRBV29-1 and TRBJ2-7; 7 bases match TRBD2. The junction had 5 bases not matched to a gene; V was cut back by 4 bases and J by 5 bases. In germline, CDR1 is SQVTM, CDR2 ANQGSEA. The CDR3 contains 12 residues. The CDR3 nucleotides read TGCAGCGTTGGGTACAGCGGGAACGAGCAGTACTTC. As protein: CSVGYSGNEQYF.

This chain uses TRBV30 with TRBJ2-3; TRBD2 agrees at 11 bases. This CDR3 region has 16 residues. Germline assignment: CDR1 GTSNPN and CDR2 SVGIG (reference sequence). The V segment lost 3 bases and the J segment 3 bases; nucleotides outside the gene matches: 8. Here the CDR3 reads CAWSPRLAGLTDTQYF. The CDR3 region has the DNA TGTGCCTGGAGCCCCCGACTAGCGGGACTAACAGATACGCAGTATTTT.

The rearrangement uses TRBV6-1 and TRBJ2-1, with 8 bases identical to TRBD2. Germline CDR1 and CDR2: MNHNS and SASEGT. With V trimmed by 2 bases and J by 6 bases, 15 bases remained unmatched. This CDR3 contains 18 residues. Here the CDR3 DNA reads TGTGCCAGCAGTGAACAATACTCGCGGGGGGCCGGGGGCAATGAGCAGTTCTTC. The encoded protein is CASSEQYSRGAGGNEQFF.

This clone appeared a single time. The chain joins TRBV11-2 to TRBJ2-1; maybe TRBD1 (5 bases). This CDR3 has 15 residues. Germline V gives CDR1 SGHAT, CDR2 FQNNGV. V was cut by 2 bases and J by 5 bases, with 13 bases left in between. CDR3 DNA sequence: TGTGCCAGCAGCTTATGGTACAGGCCCAACAATGAGCAGTTCTTC. As protein: CASSLWYRPNNEQFF.

V and J are TRBV9 and TRBJ1-4; 7 bases match TRBD1. CDR1 and CDR2 (germline): SGDLS, YYNGEE. V trimming: 0 bases; J trimming: 7 bases; junction bases outside the gene matches: 12. The CDR3 is 17 amino acids. The CDR3 here is CASSVGSKGALIEKLFF. CDR3 nucleotide sequence: TGTGCCAGCAGCGTAGGTTCTAAGGGGGCGCTTATTGAAAAACTGTTTTTT.

This clone was picked up a small number of times. This sequence joins TRBV3-1 (or the pseudogene TRBV3-2) and TRBJ2-3; 12 positions agree with TRBD2. This CDR3 comprises 17 residues. Germline-derived CDR1 and CDR2 are LGHDT and YNNKEL (reference sequence). V dropped 0 bases and J dropped 2; count of bases not matched to a gene: 3. CDR3 bases: TGTGCCAGCAGCCAAGACGCTAGCGGGGGGGCCACAGATACGCAGTATTTT. Protein product: CASSQDASGGATDTQYF.

V and J are TRBV7-2 and TRBJ1-2, with 7 bases matching TRBD1. Looked up from germline, CDR1 is SGHTA and CDR2 is FQGNSA. The CDR3 length is 16 residues. Unmatched junction bases numbered 14, after V lost 5 bases and J lost 5 bases. The CDR3 spells CASSLSYRGELYGYTF. The CDR3 DNA reads TGTGCCAGCAGCCTTAGTTACAGGGGAGAGCTTTATGGCTACACCTTC. The complete variable domain, with remaining parts taken from reference TRBV7-2 and TRBJ1-2, reads GAGVSQSPSNKVTEKGKDVELRCDPISGHTALYWYRQSLGQGLEFLIYFQGNSAPDKSGLPSDRFSAERTGGSVSTLTIQRTQQEDSAVYLCASSLSYRGELYGYTFGSGTRLTVV.

This clone was counted a single time. The J gene is TRBJ1-2, the V gene TRBV7-9; 9 bases agree with TRBD1. Trimming removed 5 bases from V and 2 bases from J; junction bases left unmatched: 12. Germline assignment: CDR1 SEHNR and CDR2 FQNEAQ (reference sequence). The CDR3 has 17 amino acids. The CDR3 region has the DNA TGTGCCAGCAGCAATCGACAGGGGGGGAAGATAAACTATGGCTACACCTTC. Amino acid sequence: CASSNRQGGKINYGYTF. Supplemented by reference TRBV7-9 and TRBJ1-2, the full variable domain reads DTGVSQNPRHKITKRGQNVTFRCDPISEHNRLYWYRQTLGQGPEFLTYFQNEAQLEKSRLLSDRFSAERPKGSFSTLEIQRTEQGDSAMYLCASSNRQGGKINYGYTFGSGTRLTVV.

The chain employs TRBV29-1 and TRBJ2-3; D perhaps matches TRBD2 (5 bases). Germline CDR1 is SQVTM and CDR2 is ANQGSEA. This CDR3 is built from 14 residues. V was pared by 7 bases and J by 2 bases, with 16 bases between. The CDR3 loop reads CSARRSGDTDTQYF. In DNA form, the CDR3 reads TGCAGCGCCCGACGGAGCGGCGACACAGATACGCAGTATTTT.

This rearrangement joins TRBV7-9 to TRBJ2-1; D possibly corresponds to TRBD2 (5 bases). Germline-derived CDR1 and CDR2 are SEHNR and FQNEAQ (reference sequence). Trimming shortened V by 5 bases and J by 5 bases, and 13 bases separated the two germline ends. The CDR3 length is 14 residues. This chain's CDR3 is CASSRSSRNNEQFF. DNA for the CDR3: TGTGCCAGCAGCCGGTCTAGCCGTAACAATGAGCAGTTCTTC.

The chain uses TRBV5-1 and TRBJ2-3; unclear D gene. The CDR3 totals 13 residues. Trimming cost V 2 bases and J 0 bases, with 4 bases left between them. CDR1 and CDR2 (germline): SGHRS, YFSETQ. CDR3 sequence: CASSFPSTDTQYF. As DNA, the CDR3 is TGCGCCAGCAGCTTTCCTAGCACAGATACGCAGTATTTT. The full variable domain, its missing parts supplied by reference TRBV5-1 and TRBJ2-3, is KAGVTQTPRYLIKTRGQQVTLSCSPISGHRSVSWYQQTPGQGLQFLFEYFSETQRNKGNFPGRFSGRQFSNSRSEMNVSTLELGDSALYLCASSFPSTDTQYFGPGTRLTVL.

The chain recombines TRBV28 with TRBJ2-7; the match to TRBD2 covers 8 bases. This CDR3 region has 14 residues. The V and J ends lost 7 bases and 9 bases, in that order; junction bases with no gene match: 14. In germline, CDR1 is MDHEN, CDR2 SYDVKM. The CDR3 DNA sequence: TGTGCCAGCACCCCGACTAGCGAGCGGTGGGTGCAGTACTTC. It encodes CASTPTSERWVQYF. The full variable domain, in which reference TRBV28 and TRBJ2-7 provide the parts outside the CDR3, is DVKVTQSSRYLVKRTGEKVFLECVQDMDHENMFWYRQDPGLGLRLIYFSYDVKMKEKGDIPEGYSVSREKKERFSLILESASTNQTSMYLCASTPTSERWVQYFGPGTRLTVT.

The rearrangement links TRBV5-1 to TRBJ1-2; D not certain. The CDR3 extends over 13 amino acids. The germline V gene has CDR1 SGHRS and CDR2 YFSETQ. Trimming shortened V by 0 bases and J by 5 bases, and 8 bases separated the two germline ends. CDR3 residues: CASSLVSGYGYTF. For the CDR3, the DNA is TGCGCCAGCAGCTTGGTGTCGGGGTATGGCTACACCTTC.

The genes are TRBV10-3 and TRBJ1-6, with 7 bases fitting TRBD1. This CDR3 comprises 14 residues. After removal of 8 bases from V and 3 bases from J, the junction contained 4 bases not matched to a gene. CDR1 and CDR2 (germline): ENHRY, SYGVKD. CDR3 region: CAISRDSYNSPLHF. CDR3 in DNA: TGTGCCATCTCCCGGGACAGCTATAATTCACCCCTCCACTTT.

The chain employs TRBV2 and TRBJ2-5, with D tentatively TRBD2 (6 bases). Germline CDR1 SNHLY, CDR2 FYNNEI. V lost 3 bases to trimming and J lost 4 bases, with 9 bases between them. The CDR3 is 13 amino acids. The DNA of the CDR3 is TGTGCCAGCAGTGACGTGGAGGGAGAGACCCAGTACTTC. Amino acid sequence: CASSDVEGETQYF.

V and J are TRBV5-1 and TRBJ2-1; 11 bases fit TRBD2. The CDR3 loop spans 15 amino acids. Germline V gene data show CDR1 as SGHRS and CDR2 as YFSETQ. The ends lost 2 bases at V and 5 bases at J; junction bases unmatched: 3. CDR3 residues: CASSFLSGRDNEQFF. CDR3 coding DNA: TGCGCCAGCAGCTTTCTTAGCGGGAGGGACAATGAGCAGTTCTTC. The full variable domain, in which reference TRBV5-1 and TRBJ2-1 provide the parts outside the CDR3, is KAGVTQTPRYLIKTRGQQVTLSCSPISGHRSVSWYQQTPGQGLQFLFEYFSETQRNKGNFPGRFSGRQFSNSRSEMNVSTLELGDSALYLCASSFLSGRDNEQFFGPGTRLTVL.